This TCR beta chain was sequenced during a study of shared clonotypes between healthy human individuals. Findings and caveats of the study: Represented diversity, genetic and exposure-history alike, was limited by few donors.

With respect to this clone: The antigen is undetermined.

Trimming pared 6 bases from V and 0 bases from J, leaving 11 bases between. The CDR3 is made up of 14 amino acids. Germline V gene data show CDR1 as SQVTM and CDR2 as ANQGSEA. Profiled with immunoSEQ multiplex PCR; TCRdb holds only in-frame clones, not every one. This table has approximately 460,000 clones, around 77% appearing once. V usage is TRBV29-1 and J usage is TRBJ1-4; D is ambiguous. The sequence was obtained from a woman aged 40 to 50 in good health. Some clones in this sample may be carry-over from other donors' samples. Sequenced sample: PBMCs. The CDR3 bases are TGCAGCGTCCTCGCAGATGCAACTAATGAAAAACTGTTTTTT. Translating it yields CSVLADATNEKLFF. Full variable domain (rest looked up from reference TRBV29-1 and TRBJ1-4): SAVISQKPSRDICQRGTSLTIQCQVDSQVTMMFWYRQQPGQSLTLIATANQGSEATYESGFVIDKFPISRPNLTFSTLTVSNMSPEDSSIYLCSVLADATNEKLFFGSGTQLSVL.